Listed below are T cell receptor beta chains from one sample, sequenced in a study of T cells after posttransplantation cyclophosphamide. Only in-frame clones appear in the TCRdb table, and some are missing; sequencing was by immunoSEQ multiplex PCR. The data contain over 20,000 clones, approximately 86% of them singletons. The material was PBMCs, obtained about 400 days after allogeneic stem cell transplant with calcineurin inhibitor and methotrexate. These receptors all come from a female patient aged 25-39 years who received an allogeneic stem cell transplant from an unrelated donor, was CMV-positive, and had acute and chronic GVHD. Some T cells may trace back to the graft donor. Both conserved end residues are part of each CDR3. Fields, in order: V gene, J gene, CDR3 length, D gene, clone size, CDR3 protein, CDR3 DNA. A D gene is named only where the DNA matches it firmly. Rows may omit the clone size; those that give it use once, few, many or a size class.

>TRBV5-1|TRBJ1-5|19|TRBD1|-
CASSGTGTGPSYSNQPQHF
TGCGCCAGCAGCGGAACCGGGACAGGACCCTCATATAGCAATCAGCCCCAGCATTTT
>TRBV9|TRBJ2-1|12|-|-
CASSPGVDEQFF
TGTGCCAGCAGCCCCGGGGTCGATGAGCAGTTCTTC
>TRBV19|TRBJ2-3|13|TRBD1|-
CASSPPTGQGFGF
TGTGCCAGTAGTCCGCCCACGGGACAGGGGTTCGGTTTT
>TRBV15|TRBJ2-3|16|TRBD2|once
CATSRGLAGRTDTQYF
TGTGCCACCAGCAGGGGACTAGCGGGCCGCACAGATACGCAGTATTTT
>TRBV6-5|TRBJ2-5|11|-|-
CASDGGTAKYF
TGTGCCTCAGACGGAGGGACGGCCAAGTACTTC
>TRBV30|TRBJ2-7|18|TRBD1|-
CAWSVQGVQYSSSYEQYF
TGTGCCTGGAGTGTACAGGGGGTTCAATACAGCAGCTCCTACGAGCAGTACTTC
>TRBV5-4|TRBJ1-3|16|-|-
CASSPAGIVSGNTIYF
TGTGCCAGCAGCCCGGCGGGGATAGTCTCTGGAAACACCATATATTTT
>TRBV2|TRBJ2-5|14|TRBD2|-
CASTMAGGRETQYF
TGTGCCAGCACCATGGCGGGGGGGCGAGAGACCCAGTACTTC
>TRBV14|TRBJ1-1|16|TRBD1|-
CASSPHRGRVGTEAFF
TGTGCCAGCAGCCCCCACAGGGGGAGGGTCGGCACTGAAGCTTTCTTT
>TRBV9|TRBJ2-1|15|-|-
CASSVAGATINEQFF
TGTGCCAGCAGCGTAGCAGGGGCCACAATCAATGAGCAGTTCTTC
>TRBV19|TRBJ2-5|15|TRBD1|-
CASSLRDRKQETQYF
TGTGCCAGTAGTCTCCGGGACAGGAAGCAAGAGACCCAGTACTTC
>TRBV5-1|TRBJ1-2|14|-|-
CASSHSGGKKGYTF
TGCGCCAGCAGCCATTCCGGGGGAAAGAAAGGCTACACCTTC
>TRBV5-6|TRBJ1-4|14|-|-
CASSSAGVNEKLFF
TGTGCCAGCAGCTCCGCAGGGGTGAATGAAAAACTGTTTTTT
>TRBV7-2|TRBJ1-3|15|-|-
CASSPEPLSGNTIYF
TGTGCCAGCAGCCCTGAGCCGCTCTCTGGAAACACCATATATTTT
>TRBV4-3|TRBJ2-1|16|-|once
CASSPVQGLSDNEQFF
TGCGCCAGCAGCCCCGTACAGGGCCTCTCCGACAATGAGCAGTTCTTC
>TRBV7-3|TRBJ2-2|15|-|-
CASSAGGLYTGELFF
TGTGCCAGCAGCGCAGGGGGGCTTTACACCGGGGAGCTGTTTTTT
>TRBV5-1|TRBJ1-4|17|TRBD1|-
CASSLRDRGRGGEKLFF
TGCGCCAGCAGCTTGCGGGACAGGGGCCGAGGAGGTGAAAAACTGTTTTTT
>TRBV11-2|TRBJ2-7|15|TRBD2|-
CASSLDSGGWYEQYF
TGTGCCAGCAGCTTAGATAGCGGGGGGTGGTACGAGCAGTACTTC
>TRBV10-3|TRBJ2-7|11|-|-
CATGHSYEQYF
TGTGCCACGGGACATTCCTACGAGCAGTACTTC
>TRBV10-1|TRBJ1-1|14|-|-
CAAAGRVRNTEAFF
TGCGCCGCAGCGGGACGGGTGAGGAACACTGAAGCTTTCTTT
>TRBV19|TRBJ2-6|17|-|-
CASRWGDGYSGANVLTF
TGTGCCAGCCGATGGGGGGACGGATACTCTGGGGCCAACGTCCTGACTTTC
>TRBV2|TRBJ2-5|12|-|once
CASEAGKETQYF
TGTGCCAGCGAGGCGGGGAAAGAGACCCAGTACTTC
>TRBV28|TRBJ2-1|14|TRBD2|-
CASSPLAGDGEQFF
TGTGCCAGCAGTCCCTTAGCGGGAGACGGTGAGCAGTTCTTC
>TRBV9|TRBJ2-5|16|-|few
CASSVEEVGGQETQYF
TGTGCCAGCAGCGTAGAGGAGGTAGGAGGACAAGAGACCCAGTACTTC
>TRBV6-6|TRBJ1-1|12|TRBD1|-
CASSPGQGETFF
TGTGCCAGCAGTCCGGGACAGGGGGAGACTTTCTTT
>TRBV5-1|TRBJ1-1|14|-|-
CASSFNSQNTEAFF
TGCGCCAGCAGCTTCAACAGCCAGAACACTGAAGCTTTCTTT
>TRBV9|TRBJ2-7|15|TRBD2|-
CASSGGTSGRSEQYF
TGTGCCAGCAGCGGGGGGACTAGCGGGAGAAGCGAGCAGTACTTC
>TRBV5-4|TRBJ2-2|13|TRBD1|once
CASEDRVGGELFF
TGTGCCAGCGAGGACAGGGTTGGCGGGGAGCTGTTTTTT
>TRBV18|TRBJ2-2|12|-|-
CASSFLTGELFF
TGTGCCAGCTCATTTCTCACCGGGGAGCTGTTTTTT
>TRBV4-1|TRBJ2-7|15|TRBD1|-
CASSQTGTGGNKQYF
TGCGCCAGCAGCCAAACCGGGACAGGGGGCAACAAGCAGTACTTC
>TRBV6-5|TRBJ1-1|15|TRBD1|-
CASSSGTVMNTEAFF
TGTGCCAGCAGTTCCGGGACAGTCATGAACACTGAAGCTTTCTTT
>TRBV20-1|TRBJ2-7|11|-|few
CSASVGKEQYF
TGCAGTGCCAGCGTGGGTAAAGAGCAGTACTTC
>TRBV7-9|TRBJ1-1|15|TRBD1|-
CASSSQGYLNTEAFF
TGTGCCAGCAGCTCACAGGGGTACTTAAACACTGAAGCTTTCTTT
>TRBV7-9|TRBJ1-3|15|TRBD1|-
CASSLLGGSGNTIYF
TGTGCCAGCAGCTTATTAGGGGGCAGTGGAAACACCATATATTTT
>TRBV18|TRBJ2-1|15|TRBD2|-
CASSPQRELRSEQFF
TGTGCCAGCTCACCGCAGCGGGAGCTAAGGAGTGAGCAGTTCTTC
>TRBV11-1|TRBJ2-3|13|-|once
CASSFLAGDTQYF
TGTGCCAGCAGCTTTCTAGCTGGAGATACGCAGTATTTT
>TRBV18|TRBJ2-7|14|TRBD1|-
CASSSGQGDYEQYF
TGTGCCAGCTCAAGTGGACAGGGGGACTACGAGCAGTACTTC
>TRBV6-6|TRBJ2-2|15|-|-
CASSYSYRPPGELFF
TGTGCCAGCAGTTACTCGTACAGGCCCCCCGGGGAGCTGTTTTTT
>TRBV5-4|TRBJ2-3|16|TRBD2|-
CASSSKRGGLGDTQYF
TGTGCCAGCAGTTCGAAGCGGGGGGGATTGGGTGATACGCAGTATTTT
>TRBV7-2|TRBJ2-3|15|TRBD2|-
CASSLETSGSDTQYF
TGTGCCAGCAGCTTAGAAACTAGCGGGAGTGATACGCAGTATTTT
>TRBV29-1|TRBJ1-3|11|-|-
CSAEEVDTIYF
TGCAGCGCTGAGGAGGTAGACACCATATATTTT
>TRBV6-5|TRBJ1-2|13|-|few
CASSLRAGDGYTF
TGTGCCAGCAGTTTAAGGGCAGGGGACGGCTACACCTTC
>TRBV19|TRBJ2-1|15|TRBD2|-
CASSDPAGGWDEQFF
TGTGCCAGTAGTGATCCAGCGGGAGGCTGGGATGAGCAGTTCTTC
>TRBV5-8|TRBJ1-2|13|-|-
CASSLTGSDGYTF
TGTGCCAGCAGCTTGACAGGGTCGGATGGCTACACCTTC
>TRBV16|TRBJ1-2|12|TRBD1|few
CASSLQGDGYTF
TGTGCCAGCAGCCTCCAGGGGGATGGCTACACCTTC
>TRBV4-2|TRBJ2-5|14|TRBD2|-
CASSRSGGQETQYF
TGTGCCAGCAGCCGAAGCGGGGGGCAAGAGACCCAGTACTTC
>TRBV19|TRBJ2-6|16|-|-
CATAKQGSTGANVLTF
TGTGCCACCGCCAAACAGGGTTCTACCGGGGCCAACGTCCTGACTTTC